Reported below is one T cell receptor (beta chain). Antigen specificity is unknown. Multiplex touch-down PCR with TRB-A/B primers amplified rearranged V-D-J TRB sequences. Via MiXCR, TCRdb re-called the multiplex PCR reads, giving one row per CDR3 protein. This table has approximately 4,900 distinct CDR3 sequences, roughly 24% appearing once. This entry belongs to a study of T cell repertoires in aging, cancer and after chemotherapy. Across the whole study: Healthy donor repertoires were recorded over several months to years and showed clear clonal overlap.

The V gene's germline CDR1 is LGHNA and CDR2 YSLEER. V lost 3 bases, J lost 2 bases, and 15 bases lay in between. The CDR3 spans 16 residues. The study's findings and limits: Healthy donors lost TCR diversity with age mainly through richness, cancer patients through richness and evenness.

Amplification of TCR beta used genomic DNA extracted from peripheral blood. The chain has TRBV4-3 and TRBJ2-3; maybe TRBD1 (5 bases). This TCR derives from a human donor in good health. Sequences were obtained from blood. CDR3 nucleotides: TGCGCCAGCAGCCACAGCAGGGTCGTAACCACAGATACGCAGTATTTT. This encodes CASSHSRVVTTDTQYF.